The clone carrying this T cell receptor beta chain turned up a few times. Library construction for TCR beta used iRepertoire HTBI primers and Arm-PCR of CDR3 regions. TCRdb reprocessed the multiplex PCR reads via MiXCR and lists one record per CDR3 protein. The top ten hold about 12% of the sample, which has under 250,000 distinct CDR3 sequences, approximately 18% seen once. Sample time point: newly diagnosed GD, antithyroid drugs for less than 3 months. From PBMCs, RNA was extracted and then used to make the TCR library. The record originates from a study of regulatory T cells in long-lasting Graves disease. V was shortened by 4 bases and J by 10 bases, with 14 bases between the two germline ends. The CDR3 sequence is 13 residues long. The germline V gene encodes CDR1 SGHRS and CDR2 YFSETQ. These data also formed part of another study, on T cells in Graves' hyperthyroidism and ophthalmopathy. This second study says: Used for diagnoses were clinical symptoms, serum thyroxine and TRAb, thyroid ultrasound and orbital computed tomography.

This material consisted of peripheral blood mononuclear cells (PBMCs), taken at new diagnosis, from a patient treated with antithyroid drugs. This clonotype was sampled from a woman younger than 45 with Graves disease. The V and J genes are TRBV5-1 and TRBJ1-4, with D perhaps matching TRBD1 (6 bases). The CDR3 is CASSRVTGGKLFF. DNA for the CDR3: TGCGCCAGCAGCCGGGTGACAGGTGGAAAACTGTTTTTT.